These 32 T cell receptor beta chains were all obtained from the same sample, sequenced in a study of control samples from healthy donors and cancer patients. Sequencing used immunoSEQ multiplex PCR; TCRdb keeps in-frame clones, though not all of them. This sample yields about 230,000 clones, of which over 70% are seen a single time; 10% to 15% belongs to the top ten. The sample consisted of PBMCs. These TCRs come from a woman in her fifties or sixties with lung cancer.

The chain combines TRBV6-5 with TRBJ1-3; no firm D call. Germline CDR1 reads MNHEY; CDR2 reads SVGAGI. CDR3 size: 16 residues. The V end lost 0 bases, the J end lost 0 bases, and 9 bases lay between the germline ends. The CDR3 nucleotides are TGTGCCAGCAGTTACTCAAGCGGGCCCTCTGGAAACACCATATATTTT. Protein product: CASSYSSGPSGNTIYF.

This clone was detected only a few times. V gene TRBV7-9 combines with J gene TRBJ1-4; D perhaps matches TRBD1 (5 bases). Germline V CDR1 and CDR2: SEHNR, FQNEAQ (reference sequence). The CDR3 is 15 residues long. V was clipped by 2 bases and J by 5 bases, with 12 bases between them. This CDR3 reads CASSLYFQGNEKLFF. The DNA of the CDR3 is TGTGCCAGCAGCTTATATTTCCAGGGAAATGAAAAACTGTTTTTT.

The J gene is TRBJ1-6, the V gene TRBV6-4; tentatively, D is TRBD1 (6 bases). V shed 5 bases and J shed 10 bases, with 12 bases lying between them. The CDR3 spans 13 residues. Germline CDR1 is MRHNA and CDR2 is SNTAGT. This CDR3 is CASSQDGGSPLHF. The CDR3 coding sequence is TGTGCCAGCAGTCAAGACGGGGGCTCACCCCTCCACTTT.

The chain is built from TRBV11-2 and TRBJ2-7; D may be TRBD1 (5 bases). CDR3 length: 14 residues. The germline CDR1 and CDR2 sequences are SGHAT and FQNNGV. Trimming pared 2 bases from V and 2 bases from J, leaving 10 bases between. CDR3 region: CASSLLGHPYEQYF. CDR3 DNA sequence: TGTGCCAGCAGCTTATTAGGACATCCCTACGAGCAGTACTTC.

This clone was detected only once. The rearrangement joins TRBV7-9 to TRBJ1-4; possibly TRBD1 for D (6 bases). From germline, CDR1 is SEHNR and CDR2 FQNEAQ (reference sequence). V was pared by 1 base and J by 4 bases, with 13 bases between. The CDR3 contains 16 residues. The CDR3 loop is CASSLGGQLDNEKLFF. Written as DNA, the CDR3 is TGTGCCAGCAGCTTAGGAGGACAGCTCGATAATGAAAAACTGTTTTTT.

The CDR3 coding sequence is TGTGCCAGCAGCGTAGGCCTGCTCTCCGAAAAACTGTTTTTT. It translates to CASSVGLLSEKLFF. V usage is TRBV9 and J usage is TRBJ1-4; D not certain. V was clipped by 0 bases and J by 8 bases, with 11 bases between them. CDR1 and CDR2 (germline): SGDLS, YYNGEE. This CDR3 comprises 14 residues. Combining the CDR3 with reference TRBV9 and TRBJ1-4 gives the whole variable domain DSGVTQTPKHLITATGQRVTLRCSPRSGDLSVYWYQQSLDQGLQFLIQYYNGEERAKGNILERFSAQQFPDLHSELNLSSLELGDSALYFCASSVGLLSEKLFFGSGTQLSVL.

CDR3 nucleotides: TGTGCCAGCAGCCAAGAGGGAGTACTAGCCAAAAACATTCAGTACTTC. Translated, it gives CASSQEGVLAKNIQYF. V gene TRBV3-1 (or the pseudogene TRBV3-2) combines with J gene TRBJ2-4, with D maybe TRBD2 (5 bases). CDR3 length: 16 residues. V lost 0 bases, J lost 0 bases, and 9 bases lay in between. Per the germline V gene, CDR1 is LGHDT and CDR2 is YNNKEL (reference sequence).

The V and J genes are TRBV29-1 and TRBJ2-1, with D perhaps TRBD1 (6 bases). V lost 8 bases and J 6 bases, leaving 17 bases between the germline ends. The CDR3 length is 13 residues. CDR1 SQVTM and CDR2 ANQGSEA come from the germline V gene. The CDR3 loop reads CSIDGTPVNEQFF. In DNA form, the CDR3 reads TGCAGCATAGACGGGACACCGGTCAATGAGCAGTTCTTC.

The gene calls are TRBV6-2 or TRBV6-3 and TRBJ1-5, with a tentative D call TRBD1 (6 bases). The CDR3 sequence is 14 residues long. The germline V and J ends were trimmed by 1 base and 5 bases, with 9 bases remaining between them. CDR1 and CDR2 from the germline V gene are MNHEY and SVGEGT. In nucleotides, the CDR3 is TGTGCCAGCAGTTACTACAGGGCCGATCAGCCCCAGCATTTT. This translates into CASSYYRADQPQHF.

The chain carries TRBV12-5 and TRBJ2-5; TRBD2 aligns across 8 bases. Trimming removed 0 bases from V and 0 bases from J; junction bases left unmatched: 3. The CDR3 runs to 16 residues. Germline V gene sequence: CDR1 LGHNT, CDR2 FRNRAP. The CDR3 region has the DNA TGTGCTAGTGGTTTGGTACGGGGGGGGTACCAAGAGACCCAGTACTTC. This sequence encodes CASGLVRGGYQETQYF.

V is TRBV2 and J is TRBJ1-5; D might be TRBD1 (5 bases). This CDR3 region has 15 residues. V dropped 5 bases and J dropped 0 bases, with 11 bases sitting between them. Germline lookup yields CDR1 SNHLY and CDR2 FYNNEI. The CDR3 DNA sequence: TGTGCCAGCAGTCAAGAGGGGACTAGCAATCAGCCCCAGCATTTT. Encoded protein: CASSQEGTSNQPQHF.

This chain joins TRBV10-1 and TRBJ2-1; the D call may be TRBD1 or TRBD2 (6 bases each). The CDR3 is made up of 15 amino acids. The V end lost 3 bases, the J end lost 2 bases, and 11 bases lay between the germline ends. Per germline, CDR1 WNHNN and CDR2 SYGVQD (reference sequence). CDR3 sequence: CASSDEGGTYNEQFF. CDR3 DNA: TGCGCCAGCAGTGATGAGGGGGGAACCTACAATGAGCAGTTCTTC.

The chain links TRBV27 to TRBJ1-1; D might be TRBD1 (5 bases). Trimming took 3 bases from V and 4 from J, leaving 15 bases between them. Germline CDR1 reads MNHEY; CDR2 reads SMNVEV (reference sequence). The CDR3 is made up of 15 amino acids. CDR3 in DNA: TGTGCCAGCAGTTTGTGGGCCGCCCAGGGCACTGAAGCTTTCTTT. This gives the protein CASSLWAAQGTEAFF.

The CDR3 sequence is CASSHRTLQGTDTQYF. The CDR3, as DNA: TGTGCCAGCAGCCACCGGACTCTCCAGGGCACAGATACGCAGTATTTT. This sequence joins TRBV6-6 and TRBJ2-3; tentative D call: TRBD2 (5 bases). The CDR3 is made up of 16 amino acids. Trimming left V 6 bases short and J 1 base short, with 17 bases between. Germline CDR1 reads MNHNY; CDR2 reads SVGAGI (reference sequence).

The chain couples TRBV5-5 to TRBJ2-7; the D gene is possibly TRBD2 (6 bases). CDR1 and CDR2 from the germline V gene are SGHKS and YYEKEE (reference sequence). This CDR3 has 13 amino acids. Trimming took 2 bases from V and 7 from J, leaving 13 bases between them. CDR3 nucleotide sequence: TGTGCCAGCAGCTTTAGCGGAGAGACGGAGCAGTACTTC. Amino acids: CASSFSGETEQYF. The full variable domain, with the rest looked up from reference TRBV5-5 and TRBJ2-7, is DAGVTQSPTHLIKTRGQQVTLRCSPISGHKSVSWYQQVLGQGPQFIFQYYEKEERGRGNFPDRFSARQFPNYSSELNVNALLLGDSALYLCASSFSGETEQYFGPGTRLTVT.

In DNA form, the CDR3 reads TGTGCCAGCAGTGAAGTACGGAGTAACTATGGCTACACCTTC. Its protein is CASSEVRSNYGYTF. The chain employs TRBV6-1 and TRBJ1-2; D ambiguous. The V end lost 1 base, the J end lost 1 base, and 7 bases lay between the germline ends. Germline-derived CDR1 and CDR2 are MNHNS and SASEGT. The CDR3 totals 14 residues.

The CDR3 loop reads CARNSGTDYGYTF. The CDR3 nucleotides read TGTGCCCGAAATTCCGGGACAGATTATGGCTACACCTTC. The chain employs TRBV10-3 and TRBJ1-2; TRBD1 matches 7 bases. This CDR3 region has 13 residues. Germline V gives CDR1 ENHRY, CDR2 SYGVKD. Unmatched junction bases numbered 11, after V lost 11 bases and J lost 5 bases.

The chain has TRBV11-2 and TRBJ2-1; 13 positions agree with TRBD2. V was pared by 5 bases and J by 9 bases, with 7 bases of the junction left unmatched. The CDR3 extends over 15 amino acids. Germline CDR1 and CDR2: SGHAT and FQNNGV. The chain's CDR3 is CASSILAGGPSEQFF. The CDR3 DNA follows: TGTGCCAGCAGCATACTAGCGGGAGGGCCTAGTGAGCAGTTCTTC.

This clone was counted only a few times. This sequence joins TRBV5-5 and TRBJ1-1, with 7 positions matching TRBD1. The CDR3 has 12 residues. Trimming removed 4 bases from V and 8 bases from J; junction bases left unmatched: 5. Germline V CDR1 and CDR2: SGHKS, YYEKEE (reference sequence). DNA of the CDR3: TGTGCCAGCAGCCAGGGGGTATTGGAAGCTTTCTTT. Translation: CASSQGVLEAFF. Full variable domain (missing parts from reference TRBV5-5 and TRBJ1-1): DAGVTQSPTHLIKTRGQQVTLRCSPISGHKSVSWYQQVLGQGPQFIFQYYEKEERGRGNFPDRFSARQFPNYSSELNVNALLLGDSALYLCASSQGVLEAFFGQGTRLTVV.

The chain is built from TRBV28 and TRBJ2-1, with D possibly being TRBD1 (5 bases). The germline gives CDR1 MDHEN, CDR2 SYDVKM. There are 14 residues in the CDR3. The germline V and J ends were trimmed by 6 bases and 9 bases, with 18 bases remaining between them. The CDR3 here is CASRELSGFSEQFF. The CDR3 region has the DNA TGTGCCAGCAGGGAATTGTCAGGGTTCAGTGAGCAGTTCTTC.

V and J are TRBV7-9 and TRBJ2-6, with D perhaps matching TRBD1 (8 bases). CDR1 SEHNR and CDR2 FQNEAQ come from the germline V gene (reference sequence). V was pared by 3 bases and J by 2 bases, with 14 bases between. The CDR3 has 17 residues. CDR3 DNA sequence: TGTGCCAGCAGCTTTTTAACAGGGGGGGCTGGGGCCAACGTCCTGACTTTC. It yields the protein CASSFLTGGAGANVLTF.

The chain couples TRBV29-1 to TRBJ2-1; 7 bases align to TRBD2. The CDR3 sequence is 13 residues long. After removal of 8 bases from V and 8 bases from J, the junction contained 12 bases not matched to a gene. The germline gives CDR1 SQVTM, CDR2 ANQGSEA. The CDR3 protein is CSLSREALDEQFF. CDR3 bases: TGCAGCCTGAGCCGGGAGGCCCTGGATGAGCAGTTCTTC.

Here the CDR3 DNA reads TGTGCCAGCAGTACACCCAGCGGACCCTCCTACAATGAGCAGTTCTTC. It specifies CASSTPSGPSYNEQFF. V is TRBV27 and J is TRBJ2-1, with TRBD2 as a possible D gene (5 bases). The CDR3 extends over 16 amino acids. The germline V gene encodes CDR1 MNHEY and CDR2 SMNVEV (reference sequence). Trimming shortened V by 5 bases and J by 0 bases, and 14 bases separated the two germline ends.

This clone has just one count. The DNA of the CDR3 is TGCGCCAGCAGCCAAGATGCAGGGCTGGTGAACACTGAAGCTTTCTTT. This gives the protein CASSQDAGLVNTEAFF. This rearrangement joins TRBV4-1 to TRBJ1-1, with D perhaps matching TRBD1 (5 bases). The CDR3 is made up of 16 amino acids. Looked up from germline, CDR1 is MGHRA and CDR2 is YSYEKL. Trimming took off 0 bases at V and 0 bases at J, with 11 bases between the two ends.

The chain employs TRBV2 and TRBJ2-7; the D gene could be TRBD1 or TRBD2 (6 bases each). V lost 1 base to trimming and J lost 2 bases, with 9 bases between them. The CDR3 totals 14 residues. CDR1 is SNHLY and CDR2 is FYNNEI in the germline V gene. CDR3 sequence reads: CASSEDRGPYEQYF. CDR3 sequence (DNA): TGTGCCAGCAGTGAAGATCGGGGGCCCTACGAGCAGTACTTC.

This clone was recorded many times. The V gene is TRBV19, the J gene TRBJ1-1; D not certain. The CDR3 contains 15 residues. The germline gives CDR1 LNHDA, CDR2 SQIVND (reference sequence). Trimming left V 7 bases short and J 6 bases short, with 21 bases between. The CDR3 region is CASTSMAGAVAEAFF. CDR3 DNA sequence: TGTGCCAGTACCTCGATGGCGGGAGCGGTTGCTGAAGCTTTCTTT. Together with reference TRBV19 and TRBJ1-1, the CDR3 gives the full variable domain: DGGITQSPKYLFRKEGQNVTLSCEQNLNHDAMYWYRQDPGQGLRLIYYSQIVNDFQKGDIAEGYSVSREKKESFPLTVTSAQKNPTAFYLCASTSMAGAVAEAFFGQGTRLTVV.

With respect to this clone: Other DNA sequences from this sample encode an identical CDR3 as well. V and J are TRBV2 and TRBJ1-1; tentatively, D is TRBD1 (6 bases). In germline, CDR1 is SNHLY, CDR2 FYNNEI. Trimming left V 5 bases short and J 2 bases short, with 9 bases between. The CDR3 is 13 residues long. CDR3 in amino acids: CASSLDSNTEAFF. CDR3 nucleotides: TGTGCCAGCAGTCTGGACAGCAACACTGAAGCTTTCTTT. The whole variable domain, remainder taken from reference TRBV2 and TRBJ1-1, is EPEVTQTPSHQVTQMGQEVILRCVPISNHLYFYWYRQILGQKVEFLVSFYNNEISEKSEIFDDQFSVERPDGSNFTLKIRSTKLEDSAMYFCASSLDSNTEAFFGQGTRLTVV.

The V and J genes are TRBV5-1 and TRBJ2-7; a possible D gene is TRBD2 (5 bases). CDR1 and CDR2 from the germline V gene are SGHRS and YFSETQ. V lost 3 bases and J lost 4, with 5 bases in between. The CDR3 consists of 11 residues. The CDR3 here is CASSSGYEQYF. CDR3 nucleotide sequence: TGCGCCAGCAGCTCGGGGTACGAGCAGTACTTC.

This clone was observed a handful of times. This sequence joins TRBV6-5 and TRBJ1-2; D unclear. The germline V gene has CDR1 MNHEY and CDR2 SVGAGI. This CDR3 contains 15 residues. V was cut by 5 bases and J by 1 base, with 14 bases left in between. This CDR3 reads CASSNILDINYGYTF. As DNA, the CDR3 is TGTGCCAGCAGTAACATTCTAGACATTAACTATGGCTACACCTTC.

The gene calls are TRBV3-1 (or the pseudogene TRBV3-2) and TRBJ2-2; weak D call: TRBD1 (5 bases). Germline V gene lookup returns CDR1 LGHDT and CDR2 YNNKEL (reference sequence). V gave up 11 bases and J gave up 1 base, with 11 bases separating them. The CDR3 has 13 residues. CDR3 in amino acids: CASRDRNTGELFF. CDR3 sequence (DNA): TGTGCCTCCCGTGACAGGAACACCGGGGAGCTGTTTTTT.

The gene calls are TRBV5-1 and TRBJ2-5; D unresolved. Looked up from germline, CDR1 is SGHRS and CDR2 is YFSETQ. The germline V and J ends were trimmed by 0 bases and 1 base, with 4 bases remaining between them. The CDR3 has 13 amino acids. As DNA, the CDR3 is TGCGCCAGCAGCTTGGTGGGCCAAGAGACCCAGTACTTC. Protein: CASSLVGQETQYF.

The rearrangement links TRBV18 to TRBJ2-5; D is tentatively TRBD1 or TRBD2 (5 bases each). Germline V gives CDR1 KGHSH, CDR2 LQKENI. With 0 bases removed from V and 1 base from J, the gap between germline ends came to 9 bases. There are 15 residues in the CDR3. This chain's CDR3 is CASSPPGRAQETQYF. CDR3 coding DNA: TGTGCCAGCTCACCACCGGGGCGGGCCCAAGAGACCCAGTACTTC. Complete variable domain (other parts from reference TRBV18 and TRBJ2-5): NAGVMQNPRHLVRRRGQEARLRCSPMKGHSHVYWYRQLPEEGLKFMVYLQKENIIDESGMPKERFSAEFPKEGPSILRIQQVVRGDSAAYFCASSPPGRAQETQYFGPGTRLLVL.